In its sample, the clone carrying this T cell receptor (beta chain) was seen many times. The record originates from a study of T cells in Graves' hyperthyroidism and ophthalmopathy. The overall study: Blood was drawn when the patient was first diagnosed and still untreated.

No ophthalmopathy progression within 18 months constituted stable Graves' hyperthyroidism. The patients, who ranged from 18 to 65 in age, presented with newly diagnosed hyperthyroidism lasting under 2 months. Not enrolled were patients with uncontrolled infection, other autoimmune disease, pregnancy or lactation. This CDR3 region has 14 residues. V was trimmed by 1 base and J by 7 bases, leaving 12 bases between them. The TCR beta CDR3 regions underwent amplification using RNA transcripts as the source. HTBI primers were used for first-round RT-PCR of the TCR CDR3. MiXCR, run by TCRdb on the multiplex PCR reads, gives a single entry per CDR3 protein. The sample lists about 710,000 distinct CDR3 sequences, about 16% seen once, with 8.4% in the top ten.

V and J are TRBV12-3 or TRBV12-4 and TRBJ2-3, with no clear D. The source is a man between 18 and 35 years old with Graves' hyperthyroidism. Sequencing was performed on blood. The CDR3 DNA reads TGTGCCAGCAGTTTAGACCCCTCTTCTAATACGCAGTATTTT. It is translated as CASSLDPSSNTQYF.